Following are 6 T cell receptor beta chains from one sample sequenced in a study of T cells in localized non-small cell lung cancer (TCRdb year 2020). The library relied on the immunoSEQ multiplex PCR assay. TCRdb holds this immuneACCESS table with in-frame rearrangements only. Some clones are missing; in checked studies, unresolved V genes explain under half, and the rest has no known cause. Counted in this sample were around 40,000 clones; roughly 86% of them appeared once. Roughly 6.1% of the sample belongs to the ten largest clones. Sequencing used peripheral blood, obtained before any cancer treatment. These receptor sequences come from a man aged 40 to 70 with stage I lung adenocarcinoma.

This clone was seen a few times. V is TRBV18 and J is TRBJ2-2, with 9 bases identical to TRBD2. The V segment lost 5 bases and the J segment 5 bases; nucleotides outside the gene matches: 6. The CDR3 spans 15 residues. The germline V gene has CDR1 KGHSH and CDR2 LQKENI. CDR3 protein: CASSGRTSVTGELFF. The CDR3 DNA sequence: TGTGCCAGCTCAGGGCGGACTAGCGTAACCGGGGAGCTGTTTTTT.

The rearrangement uses TRBV11-2 and TRBJ2-1, with D uncertain. The CDR3 length is 15 residues. Between the trimmed V and J ends, which lost 2 bases and 5 bases, there was a span of 13 bases. The V gene's germline CDR1 is SGHAT and CDR2 FQNNGV. The CDR3 reads CASSLSDGLNNEQFF. Written as DNA, the CDR3 is TGTGCCAGCAGCTTAAGTGATGGGTTAAACAATGAGCAGTTCTTC. Supplemented by reference TRBV11-2 and TRBJ2-1, the full variable domain reads EAGVAQSPRYKIIEKRQSVAFWCNPISGHATLYWYQQILGQGPKLLIQFQNNGVVDDSQLPKDRFSAERLKGVDSTLKIQPAKLEDSAVYLCASSLSDGLNNEQFFGPGTRLTVL.

The chain links TRBV5-6 to TRBJ1-1, with TRBD1 matching 10 bases. This CDR3 is built from 14 residues. Germline-derived CDR1 and CDR2 are SGHDT and YYEEEE. The J segment lost 5 bases and the V segment lost 7 bases, leaving 8 bases of the junction unmatched. CDR3 in DNA: TGTGCCAGCGGCCGGGACAGGGGTTGGACTGAAGCTTTCTTT. Protein product: CASGRDRGWTEAFF.

The rearrangement joins TRBV6-5 to TRBJ1-5; D unresolved. Trimming removed 5 bases at V and 0 bases at J, with 5 bases between. The CDR3 extends over 13 amino acids. Germline-derived CDR1 and CDR2 are MNHEY and SVGAGI. The CDR3, as DNA: TGTGCCAGCAGTCCGTATAGCAATCAGCCCCAGCATTTT. The encoded protein is CASSPYSNQPQHF.

The J gene is TRBJ2-7, the V gene TRBV4-3; D may be TRBD1 (5 bases). The length of the CDR3 is 14 residues. Germline-derived CDR1 and CDR2 are LGHNA and YSLEER. Trimming pared 0 bases from V and 2 bases from J, leaving 8 bases between. Here the CDR3 DNA reads TGCGCCAGCAGCCAAGATGGCAGGGCCTACGAGCAGTACTTC. Protein sequence: CASSQDGRAYEQYF.

In the case of this clone: At one of its ends the junction is not consistent with the germline gene, which may arise from a read error. The chain is built from TRBV19 and TRBJ2-7; D ambiguous. Germline values: CDR1 LNHDA, CDR2 SQIVND (reference sequence). The CDR3 contains 16 residues. The CDR3 sequence: CASSRMGTIPLYEQCF. CDR3 DNA sequence: TGTGCCAGTAGTAGGATGGGAACAATACCACTCTACGAGCAGTGCTTC.